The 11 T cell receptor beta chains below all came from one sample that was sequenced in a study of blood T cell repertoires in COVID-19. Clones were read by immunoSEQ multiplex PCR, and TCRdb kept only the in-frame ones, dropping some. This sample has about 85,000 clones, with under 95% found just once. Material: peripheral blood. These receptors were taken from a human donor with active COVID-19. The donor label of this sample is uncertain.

For the CDR3, the DNA is TGTGCCAGCAGCTTTTACAGGGGGCAGAACACCGGGGAGCTGTTTTTT. This encodes CASSFYRGQNTGELFF. The chain joins TRBV7-6 to TRBJ2-2, with TRBD1 matching 9 bases. The CDR3 runs to 16 residues. Germline lookup yields CDR1 SGHVS and CDR2 FNYEAQ. The trim removed 3 bases at V and 1 base at J, leaving 3 bases unmatched.

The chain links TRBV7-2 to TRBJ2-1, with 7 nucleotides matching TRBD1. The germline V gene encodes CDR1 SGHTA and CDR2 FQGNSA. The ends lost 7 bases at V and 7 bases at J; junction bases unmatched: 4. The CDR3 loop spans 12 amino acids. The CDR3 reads CASKRGPNEQFF. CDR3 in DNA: TGTGCCAGCAAAAGGGGGCCGAATGAGCAGTTCTTC.

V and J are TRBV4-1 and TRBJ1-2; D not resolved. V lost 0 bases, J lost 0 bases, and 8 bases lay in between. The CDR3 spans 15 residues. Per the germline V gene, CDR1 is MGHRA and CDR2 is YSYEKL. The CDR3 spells CASSQEAVSNYGYTF. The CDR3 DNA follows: TGCGCCAGCAGCCAAGAGGCAGTATCTAACTATGGCTACACCTTC.

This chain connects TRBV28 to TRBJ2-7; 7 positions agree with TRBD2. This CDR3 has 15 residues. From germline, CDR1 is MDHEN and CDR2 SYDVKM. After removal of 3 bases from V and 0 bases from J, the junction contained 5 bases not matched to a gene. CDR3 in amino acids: CASSFPSGGSYEQYF. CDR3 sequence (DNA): TGTGCCAGCAGTTTTCCTAGCGGTGGCTCCTACGAGCAGTACTTC.

The CDR3 is CASSEADTDTQYF. The CDR3 bases are TGTGCCAGCAGCGAAGCGGACACAGATACGCAGTATTTT. The gene calls are TRBV9 and TRBJ2-3; the D gene is possibly TRBD2 (5 bases). The V end lost 3 bases, the J end lost 2 bases, and 7 bases lay between the germline ends. This CDR3 is 13 amino acids long. Germline CDR1 is SGDLS and CDR2 is YYNGEE.

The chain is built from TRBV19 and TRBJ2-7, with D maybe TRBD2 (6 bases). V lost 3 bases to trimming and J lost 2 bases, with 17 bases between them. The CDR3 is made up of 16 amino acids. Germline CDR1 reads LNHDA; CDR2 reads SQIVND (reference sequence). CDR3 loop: CASSIGDRRGPYEQYF. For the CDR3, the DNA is TGTGCCAGTAGTATCGGGGATAGGAGGGGCCCCTACGAGCAGTACTTC.

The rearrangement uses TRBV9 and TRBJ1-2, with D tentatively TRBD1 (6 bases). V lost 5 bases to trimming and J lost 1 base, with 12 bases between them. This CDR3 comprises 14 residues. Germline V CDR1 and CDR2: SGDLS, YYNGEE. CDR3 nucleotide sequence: TGTGCCAGCAGTACTTCAGGGGATAACTATGGCTACACCTTC. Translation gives CASSTSGDNYGYTF.

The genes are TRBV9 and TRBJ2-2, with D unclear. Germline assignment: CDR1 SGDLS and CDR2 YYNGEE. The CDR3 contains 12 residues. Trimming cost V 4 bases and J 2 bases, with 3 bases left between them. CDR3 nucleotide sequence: TGTGCCAGCAGCCCAAACACCGGGGAGCTGTTTTTT. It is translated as CASSPNTGELFF. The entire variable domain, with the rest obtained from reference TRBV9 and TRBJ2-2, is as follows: DSGVTQTPKHLITATGQRVTLRCSPRSGDLSVYWYQQSLDQGLQFLIQYYNGEERAKGNILERFSAQQFPDLHSELNLSSLELGDSALYFCASSPNTGELFFGEGSRLTVL.

The CDR3 loop reads CASSYTNTYGYTF. In nucleotides, the CDR3 is TGTGCCAGCAGTTACACCAACACCTATGGCTACACCTTC. The V and J genes are TRBV6-5 and TRBJ1-2; D ambiguous. Germline V lookup: CDR1 MNHEY, CDR2 SVGAGI. This CDR3 is 13 amino acids long. Trimming pared 2 bases from V and 4 bases from J, leaving 8 bases between.

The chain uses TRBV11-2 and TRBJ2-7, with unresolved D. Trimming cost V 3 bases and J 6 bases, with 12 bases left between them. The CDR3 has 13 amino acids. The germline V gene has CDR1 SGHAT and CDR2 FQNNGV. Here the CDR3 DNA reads TGTGCCAGCAGCTTGCACGGAGCATCCGAGCAGTACTTC. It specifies CASSLHGASEQYF.

The CDR3, as DNA: TGTGCCAGCTCACCTTCGAGCGGGAATCAGCCCCAGCATTTT. It translates to CASSPSSGNQPQHF. The chain joins TRBV18 to TRBJ1-5, with D uncertain. The V end was cut by 3 bases, the J end by 4 bases, with 10 bases between. The CDR3 is 14 residues long. Per the germline V gene, CDR1 is KGHSH and CDR2 is LQKENI.